This passage covers 10 T cell receptor beta chains from one sample sequenced in a study of T cell responses to AZD1222 COVID-19 vaccine. The repertoire was sequenced with immunoSEQ multiplex PCR; TCRdb's copy has only in-frame clones and lacks some. The sample contains around 200,000 clones, roughly 94% of which appear only once. The sample in question was peripheral blood, obtained 28 days after the second AZD1222 dose. These receptors all stem from an adult who received the AZD1222 COVID-19 vaccine.

This clone was found once. The chain recombines TRBV9 with TRBJ2-1, with D perhaps matching TRBD2 (6 bases). CDR3 length: 17 amino acids. Germline V gene lookup returns CDR1 SGDLS and CDR2 YYNGEE. V dropped 4 bases and J dropped 4 bases, with 21 bases sitting between them. The CDR3 DNA follows: TGTGCCAGCAGCCATAGTAGCGGCCACGTGGGGTACAATGAGCAGTTCTTC. Protein product: CASSHSSGHVGYNEQFF.

This chain connects TRBV2 to TRBJ1-2, with unresolved D. From germline, CDR1 is SNHLY and CDR2 FYNNEI. The CDR3 extends over 15 amino acids. Trimming left V 6 bases short and J 5 bases short, with 19 bases between. The CDR3 sequence: CASRPRTPGPYGYTF. CDR3 sequence (DNA): TGTGCCAGCAGACCCCGGACCCCCGGACCGTATGGCTACACCTTC.

This chain links TRBV14 with TRBJ2-1; D unclear. The germline V gene encodes CDR1 SGHDN and CDR2 FVKESK. V was cut by 4 bases and J by 1 base, with 11 bases left in between. This CDR3 contains 15 residues. CDR3 nucleotide sequence: TGTGCCAGCAGCCGAAACCTAAGGTCCTACAATGAGCAGTTCTTC. It specifies CASSRNLRSYNEQFF.

The V and J genes are TRBV3-1 (or the pseudogene TRBV3-2) and TRBJ2-3; D is possibly TRBD1 or TRBD2 (5 bases each). Per germline, CDR1 LGHDT and CDR2 YNNKEL (reference sequence). The CDR3 consists of 16 residues. Trimming shortened V by 4 bases and J by 5 bases, and 19 bases separated the two germline ends. CDR3 loop: CASSLPPGTRGDTQYF. CDR3 coding DNA: TGTGCCAGCAGCCTCCCCCCCGGGACCCGGGGAGATACGCAGTATTTT.

V gene TRBV15 combines with J gene TRBJ2-7, with D perhaps TRBD2 (5 bases). The CDR3 is 14 residues long. The V and J ends lost 5 bases and 4 bases respectively, with 15 bases between them. Germline CDR1 LNHNV, CDR2 YYDKDF (reference sequence). CDR3 coding DNA: TGTGCCACCAGCGGCAAATTAACTAGTTACGAGCAGTACTTC. This gives the protein CATSGKLTSYEQYF. The whole variable domain, filled in from reference TRBV15 and TRBJ2-7, reads DAMVIQNPRYQVTQFGKPVTLSCSQTLNHNVMYWYQQKSSQAPKLLFHYYDKDFNNEADTPDNFQSRRPNTSFCFLDIRSPGLGDTAMYLCATSGKLTSYEQYFGPGTRLTVT.

The chain couples TRBV6-5 to TRBJ1-2, with 9 bases lining up with TRBD1. The V gene's germline CDR1 is MNHEY and CDR2 SVGAGI. This CDR3 is 14 amino acids long. V lost 7 bases, J lost 4 bases, and 7 bases stayed unmatched. CDR3 protein: CASTRTGAFYGYTF. The CDR3 DNA is TGTGCCAGCACCCGGACAGGGGCCTTCTATGGCTACACCTTC.

This clone was recorded many times. This rearrangement joins TRBV6-2 or TRBV6-3 to TRBJ1-4, with a tentative D call TRBD1 (5 bases). Germline lookup yields CDR1 MNHEY and CDR2 SVGEGT. V was trimmed by 0 bases and J by 8 bases, leaving 10 bases between them. This CDR3 is 14 amino acids long. The CDR3 nucleotides read TGTGCCAGCAGTTACTCGGGGGAGACCGAAAAACTGTTTTTT. The encoded protein is CASSYSGETEKLFF.

This rearrangement joins TRBV28 to TRBJ1-4; D gene uncertain. This CDR3 spans 12 amino acids. Germline CDR1 is MDHEN and CDR2 is SYDVKM. V was pared by 6 bases and J by 8 bases, with 10 bases between. CDR3 sequence (DNA): TGTGCCAGCAGGTCCCCGCTCGAAAAACTGTTTTTT. This gives the protein CASRSPLEKLFF.

Only a few counts were recorded for this clone. This rearrangement joins TRBV27 to TRBJ1-2; D may be TRBD1 (5 bases). The CDR3 contains 13 residues. Germline CDR1 is MNHEY and CDR2 is SMNVEV (reference sequence). V lost 7 bases, J lost 2 bases, and 11 bases lay in between. The CDR3 region is CASTGSGNYGYTF. The CDR3 DNA sequence: TGTGCCAGCACCGGGTCAGGGAACTATGGCTACACCTTC.

The V gene is TRBV29-1, the J gene TRBJ1-4; D remains ambiguous. The CDR3 extends over 12 amino acids. V was cut by 7 bases and J by 8 bases, with 14 bases left in between. Per germline, CDR1 SQVTM and CDR2 ANQGSEA. The CDR3 DNA reads TGCAGCGCGACCGTGCCGGGGGAAAAACTGTTTTTT. It specifies CSATVPGEKLFF.